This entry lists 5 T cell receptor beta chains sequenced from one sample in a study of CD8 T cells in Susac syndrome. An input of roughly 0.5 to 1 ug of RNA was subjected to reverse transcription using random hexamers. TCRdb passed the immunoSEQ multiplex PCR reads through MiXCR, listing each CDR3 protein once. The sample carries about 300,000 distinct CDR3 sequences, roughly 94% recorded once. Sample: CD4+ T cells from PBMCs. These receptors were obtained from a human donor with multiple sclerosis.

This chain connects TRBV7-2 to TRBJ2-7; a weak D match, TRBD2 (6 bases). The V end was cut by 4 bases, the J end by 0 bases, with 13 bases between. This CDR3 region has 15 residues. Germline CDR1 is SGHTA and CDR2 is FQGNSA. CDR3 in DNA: TGTGCCAGCAGCTACAATGGGGGGAGCTCCTACGAGCAGTACTTC. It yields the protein CASSYNGGSSYEQYF.

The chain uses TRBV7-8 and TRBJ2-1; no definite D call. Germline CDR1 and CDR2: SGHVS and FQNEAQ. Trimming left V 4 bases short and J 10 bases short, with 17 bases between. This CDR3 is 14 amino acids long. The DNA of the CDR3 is TGTGCCAGCAGCTCTCGGCTAGTTTTAAACGAGCAGTTCTTC. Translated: CASSSRLVLNEQFF. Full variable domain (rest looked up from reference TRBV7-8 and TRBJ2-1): GAGVSQSPRYKVAKRGQDVALRCDPISGHVSLFWYQQALGQGPEFLTYFQNEAQLDKSGLPSDRFFAERPEGSVSTLKIQRTQQEDSAVYLCASSSRLVLNEQFFGPGTRLTVL.

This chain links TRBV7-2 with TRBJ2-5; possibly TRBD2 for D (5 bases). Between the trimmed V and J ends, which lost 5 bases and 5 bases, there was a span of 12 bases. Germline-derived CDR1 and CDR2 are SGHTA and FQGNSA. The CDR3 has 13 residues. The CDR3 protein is CASSEFRRETQYF. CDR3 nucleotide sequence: TGTGCCAGCAGCGAGTTTAGGAGGGAGACCCAGTACTTC.

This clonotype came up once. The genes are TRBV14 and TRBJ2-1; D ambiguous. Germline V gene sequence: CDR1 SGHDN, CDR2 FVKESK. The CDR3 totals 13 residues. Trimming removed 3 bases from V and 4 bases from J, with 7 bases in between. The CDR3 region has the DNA TGTGCCAGCAGCCAGCAGCCATACAATGAGCAGTTCTTC. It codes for CASSQQPYNEQFF.

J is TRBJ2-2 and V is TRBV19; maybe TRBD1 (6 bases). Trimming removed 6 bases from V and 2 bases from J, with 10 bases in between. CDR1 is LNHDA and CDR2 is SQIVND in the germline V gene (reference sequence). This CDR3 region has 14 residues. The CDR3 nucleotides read TGTGCCAGTAGGGACAGACTAAACACCGGGGAGCTGTTTTTT. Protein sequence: CASRDRLNTGELFF.